A selection of T cell receptor beta chains follows, all from one sample in a study of PD-1 blockade in classical Hodgkin lymphoma. Using immunoSEQ multiplex PCR, the repertoire was profiled, and TCRdb retains in-frame clones only, with some absent. The data show 50,000 to 65,000 clones, with 91% seen just once and 8% to 13% held by the top ten. The specimen was peripheral blood mononuclear cells (PBMCs), collected before the second cycle of nivolumab. The source is a human donor with classical Hodgkin lymphoma. CDR3s include the opening cysteine and the closing phenylalanine or tryptophan. D genes are given only for firm matches. Not all rows give a size; the values are once, few, many and, for expanded clones, a class.

D gene,V gene,clone size,J gene,CDR3 protein,CDR3 DNA
TRBD1,TRBV27,NA,TRBJ2-3,CASSTTGGITDTQYF,TGTGCCAGCAGTACTACAGGGGGCATCACAGATACGCAGTATTTT
NA,TRBV7-2,NA,TRBJ2-2,CASSLTGPNTGELFF,TGTGCCAGCAGCTTAACAGGACCAAACACCGGGGAGCTGTTTTTT
NA,TRBV18,NA,TRBJ2-7,CASSPPGTYEQYF,TGTGCCAGCTCACCGCCAGGAACCTACGAGCAGTACTTC
NA,TRBV21-1,NA,TRBJ1-3,CASSTGMGGNTIYF,TGTGCCAGCAGTACAGGGATGGGTGGAAACACCATATATTTT
TRBD1,TRBV25-1,NA,TRBJ2-1,CASSVYSGTESPYKFF,TGTGCCAGCAGTGTCTATTCCGGGACAGAGTCTCCCTACAAGTTCTTC
NA,TRBV7-8,NA,TRBJ2-7,CASSLGAGTTYEQYF,TGTGCCAGCAGCTTAGGGGCAGGGACCACCTACGAGCAGTACTTC
NA,TRBV29-1,NA,TRBJ2-1,CSAGWAGGNNEQFF,TGCAGCGCTGGATGGGCAGGGGGGAACAATGAGCAGTTCTTC
TRBD2,TRBV4-2,NA,TRBJ2-2,CASSPRYGGGVTGELFF,TGTGCCAGCAGCCCAAGATATGGCGGGGGTGTAACCGGGGAGCTGTTTTTT
NA,TRBV9,NA,TRBJ2-1,CASSVDGGSYNEQFF,TGTGCCAGCAGCGTAGACGGGGGCTCCTACAATGAGCAGTTCTTC
NA,TRBV19,NA,TRBJ2-7,CASSIAGREQYF,TGTGCCAGTAGTATAGCCGGACGGGAGCAGTACTTC
TRBD1,TRBV11-2,once,TRBJ2-2,CASSFRTGDTGELFF,TGTGCCAGCAGCTTTAGGACAGGGGACACCGGGGAGCTGTTTTTT
NA,TRBV7-6,NA,TRBJ2-1,CASSLDSTISSYNEQFF,TGTGCCAGCAGCTTAGACTCTACGATTAGCTCCTACAATGAGCAGTTCTTC
NA,TRBV29-1,once,TRBJ2-3,CSVVLLEEIDTQYF,TGCAGCGTTGTCCTGTTGGAGGAGATAGATACGCAGTATTTT
TRBD1,TRBV2,NA,TRBJ2-7,CASSAGTGDSYEQYF,TGTGCCAGCAGCGCTGGGACAGGTGATAGCTACGAGCAGTACTTC
NA,TRBV9,NA,TRBJ2-1,CASSVGIVGGASWPFF,TGTGCCAGCAGCGTAGGGATTGTTGGGGGGGCCTCGTGGCCGTTCTTC
NA,TRBV16,once,TRBJ1-2,CASSQSIQVGDGYTF,TGTGCCAGCAGCCAATCGATCCAGGTGGGGGATGGCTACACCTTC
NA,TRBV9,NA,TRBJ2-1,CASSASSGTAGGEQFF,TGTGCCAGCAGCGCCTCCTCCGGGACTGCTGGGGGTGAGCAGTTCTTC
NA,TRBV6-5,once,TRBJ2-7,CASGGSTLYEQYF,TGTGCCAGCGGGGGGTCTACCCTCTACGAGCAGTACTTC
TRBD1,TRBV11-3,NA,TRBJ2-7,CASSLGTGYEQYF,TGTGCCAGCAGCTTGGGGACAGGCTACGAGCAGTACTTC
NA,TRBV5-1,NA,TRBJ1-1,CASSLLGNTEAFF,TGCGCCAGCAGCTTGTTGGGGAACACTGAAGCTTTCTTT
NA,TRBV7-6,NA,TRBJ2-3,CASSRAGARTDTQYF,TGTGCCAGCAGCCGAGCAGGGGCGCGAACAGATACGCAGTATTTT
NA,TRBV7-6,NA,TRBJ2-7,CASSLAGGGSYEQYF,TGTGCCAGCAGCTTAGCGGGAGGAGGCTCCTACGAGCAGTACTTC
NA,TRBV27,NA,TRBJ2-2,CASRHDRDHNTGELFF,TGTGCCAGCAGACACGACAGAGACCATAACACCGGGGAGCTGTTTTTT
TRBD2,TRBV7-3,NA,TRBJ2-3,CASSPGTSGRGTDTQYF,TGTGCCAGCAGCCCGGGGACTAGCGGGAGAGGTACAGATACGCAGTATTTT
NA,TRBV7-9,NA,TRBJ2-3,CASSIQEILDTQYF,TGTGCCAGCAGCATACAGGAGATCCTAGATACGCAGTATTTT
NA,TRBV14,NA,TRBJ1-4,CASSRGTGLGEKLFF,TGTGCCAGCAGCCGAGGGACGGGGCTTGGGGAAAAACTGTTTTTT
NA,TRBV7-6,NA,TRBJ2-7,CASSLAPQLPAGHEYEQYF,TGTGCCAGCAGCTTAGCGCCACAGCTGCCTGCGGGACACGAGTACGAGCAGTACTTC
TRBD2,TRBV7-2,NA,TRBJ2-5,CASSYPGLAGVDGETQYF,TGTGCCAGCAGCTACCCGGGACTAGCGGGAGTTGATGGAGAGACCCAGTACTTC
TRBD1,TRBV10-3,few,TRBJ1-5,CAINGQGGQPQHF,TGTGCCATCAATGGGCAGGGGGGTCAGCCCCAGCATTTT
NA,TRBV30,NA,TRBJ1-3,CAWNRDGSAGNTIYF,TGTGCCTGGAACAGGGACGGCTCAGCTGGAAACACCATATATTTT
NA,TRBV6-5,NA,TRBJ2-5,CASSYSDLQETQYF,TGTGCCAGCAGTTACTCGGACCTACAAGAGACCCAGTACTTC
NA,TRBV19,NA,TRBJ1-5,CASSEGWVYSNQPQHF,TGTGCCAGTAGCGAAGGGTGGGTTTATAGCAATCAGCCCCAGCATTTT
NA,TRBV6-1,NA,TRBJ1-2,CASIGGSYTF,TGTGCCAGCATAGGGGGTAGCTACACCTTC
NA,TRBV30,NA,TRBJ1-3,CAWRARIGYLRNTIYF,TGTGCCTGGAGGGCCCGAATCGGATACCTGCGAAACACCATATATTTT
NA,TRBV6-5,NA,TRBJ2-2,CASSYSTVRELFF,TGTGCCAGCAGTTACTCGACCGTCCGGGAGCTGTTTTTT
NA,TRBV2,NA,TRBJ1-6,CASRGTEFSYNSPLHF,TGTGCCAGCAGGGGGACTGAATTCTCCTATAATTCACCCCTCCACTTT
TRBD2,TRBV27,NA,TRBJ2-7,CASSFPGLAGCDTYYEQYF,TGTGCCAGCAGTTTCCCGGGACTAGCGGGATGTGATACCTATTACGAGCAGTACTTC
NA,TRBV6-1,NA,TRBJ1-6,CASSRDGLSSPLHF,TGTGCCAGCAGTCGGGACGGGTTAAGTTCACCCCTCCACTTT
NA,TRBV10-1,NA,TRBJ2-1,CARFRGGGRAAEQFF,TGCGCCAGATTTAGGGGGGGTGGCAGGGCCGCTGAGCAGTTCTTC
TRBD2,TRBV2,NA,TRBJ2-3,CATHGLADTQYF,TGTGCCACCCATGGACTAGCGGATACGCAGTATTTT
NA,TRBV5-4,once,TRBJ2-6,CASSYPGPPGANVLTF,TGTGCCAGCAGCTACCCAGGGCCCCCTGGGGCCAACGTCCTGACTTTC
NA,TRBV6-1,NA,TRBJ1-5,CASSEAWDRQPQHF,TGTGCCAGCAGTGAAGCGTGGGATAGACAGCCCCAGCATTTT
NA,TRBV5-4,NA,TRBJ2-7,CASSWGYEQYF,TGTGCCAGCAGCTGGGGGTACGAGCAGTACTTC
TRBD2,TRBV19,NA,TRBJ2-1,CASSYLAGGPYNEQFF,TGTGCCAGTAGTTATCTAGCGGGAGGCCCCTACAATGAGCAGTTCTTC
NA,TRBV9,NA,TRBJ2-4,CASSVVPGPGNIQYF,TGTGCCAGCAGCGTAGTACCAGGACCAGGAAACATTCAGTACTTC
TRBD1,TRBV2,NA,TRBJ1-4,CATRQGQSEKLFF,TGTGCCACCCGACAGGGGCAGAGTGAAAAACTGTTTTTT
TRBD2,TRBV7-9,NA,TRBJ2-7,CASSLPLAGYEQYF,TGTGCCAGCAGCTTACCACTAGCGGGCTACGAGCAGTACTTC
TRBD1,TRBV10-3,NA,TRBJ2-7,CATGTGTGHYEQYF,TGTGCCACCGGAACCGGGACAGGGCACTACGAGCAGTACTTC
NA,TRBV11-2,NA,TRBJ1-5,CASSLGRTDQPQHF,TGTGCCAGCAGCTTAGGGCGGACAGATCAGCCCCAGCATTTT
NA,TRBV11-2,NA,TRBJ2-5,CASSPPEDSQETQYF,TGTGCCAGCAGCCCCCCGGAAGACTCGCAAGAGACCCAGTACTTC
TRBD2,TRBV6-6,NA,TRBJ2-5,CAVLSGARETQYF,TGTGCCGTCCTTAGCGGGGCCCGAGAGACCCAGTACTTC
NA,TRBV29-1,NA,TRBJ2-2,CSVEGGANGELFF,TGCAGCGTTGAAGGGGGGGCCAACGGGGAGCTGTTTTTT
NA,TRBV30,NA,TRBJ1-3,CAWSYRVVGNTIYF,TGTGCCTGGAGCTACAGGGTTGTAGGAAACACCATATATTTT
TRBD1,TRBV27,NA,TRBJ1-2,CASSHRDSQRGGGYTF,TGTGCCAGCAGCCACCGGGACAGTCAAAGGGGGGGTGGCTACACCTTC
TRBD2,TRBV11-2,NA,TRBJ2-7,CASSLVNLADSYEQYF,TGTGCCAGCAGCTTAGTTAACCTAGCGGACTCCTACGAGCAGTACTTC
NA,TRBV2,NA,TRBJ2-2,CASSEEAPMGDTGELFF,TGTGCCAGCAGTGAAGAGGCACCTATGGGTGACACCGGGGAGCTGTTTTTT
TRBD2,TRBV2,NA,TRBJ2-1,CASRLTSGGDRNEQFF,TGTGCCAGCAGGCTGACTAGCGGGGGGGATCGGAATGAGCAGTTCTTC